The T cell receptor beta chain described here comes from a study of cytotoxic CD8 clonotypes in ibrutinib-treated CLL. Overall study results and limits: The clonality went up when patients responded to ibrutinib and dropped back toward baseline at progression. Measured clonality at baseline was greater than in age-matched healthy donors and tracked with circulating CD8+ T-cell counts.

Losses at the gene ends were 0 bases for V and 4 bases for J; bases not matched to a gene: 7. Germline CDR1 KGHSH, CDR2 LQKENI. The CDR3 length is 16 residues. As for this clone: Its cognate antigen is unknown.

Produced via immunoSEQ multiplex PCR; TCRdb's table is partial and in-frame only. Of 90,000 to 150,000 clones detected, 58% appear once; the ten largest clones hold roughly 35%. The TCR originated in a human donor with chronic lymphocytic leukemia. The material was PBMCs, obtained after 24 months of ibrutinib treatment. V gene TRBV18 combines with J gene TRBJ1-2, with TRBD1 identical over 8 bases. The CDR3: CASSPPGRGLGYGYTF. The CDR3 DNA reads TGTGCCAGCTCACCACCGGGCAGGGGGCTTGGCTATGGCTACACCTTC.